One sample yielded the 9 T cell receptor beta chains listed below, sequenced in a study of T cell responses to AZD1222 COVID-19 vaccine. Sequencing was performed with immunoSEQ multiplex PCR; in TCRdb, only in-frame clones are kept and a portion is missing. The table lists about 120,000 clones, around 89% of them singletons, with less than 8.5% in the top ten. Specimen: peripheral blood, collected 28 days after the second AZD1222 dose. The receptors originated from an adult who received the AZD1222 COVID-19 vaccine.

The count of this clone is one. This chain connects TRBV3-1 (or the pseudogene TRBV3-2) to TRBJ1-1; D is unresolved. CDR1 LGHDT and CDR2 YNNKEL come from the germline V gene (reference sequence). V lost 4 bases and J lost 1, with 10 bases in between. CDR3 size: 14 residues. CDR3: CASSRILTNTEAFF. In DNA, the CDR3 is TGTGCCAGCAGCCGGATCCTTACGAACACTGAAGCTTTCTTT.

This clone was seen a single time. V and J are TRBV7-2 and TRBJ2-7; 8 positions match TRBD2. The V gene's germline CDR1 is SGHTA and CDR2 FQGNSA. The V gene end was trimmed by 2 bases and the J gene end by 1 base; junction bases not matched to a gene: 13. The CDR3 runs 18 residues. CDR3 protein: CASSLKWGGGILSYEQYF. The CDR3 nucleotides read TGTGCCAGCAGCTTAAAGTGGGGCGGGGGGATTCTGTCCTACGAGCAGTACTTC. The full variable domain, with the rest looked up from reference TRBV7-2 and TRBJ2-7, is GAGVSQSPSNKVTEKGKDVELRCDPISGHTALYWYRQSLGQGLEFLIYFQGNSAPDKSGLPSDRFSAERTGGSVSTLTIQRTQQEDSAVYLCASSLKWGGGILSYEQYFGPGTRLTVT.

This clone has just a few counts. The CDR3 loop is CASGSGLPIEQYF. The CDR3 region has the DNA TGTGCTAGTGGTTCGGGACTTCCTATAGAGCAGTACTTC. V and J are TRBV12-5 and TRBJ2-7, with D tentatively TRBD2 (6 bases). This CDR3 has 13 residues. Trimming took 4 bases from V and 7 from J, leaving 14 bases between them. Germline V gene sequence: CDR1 LGHNT, CDR2 FRNRAP.

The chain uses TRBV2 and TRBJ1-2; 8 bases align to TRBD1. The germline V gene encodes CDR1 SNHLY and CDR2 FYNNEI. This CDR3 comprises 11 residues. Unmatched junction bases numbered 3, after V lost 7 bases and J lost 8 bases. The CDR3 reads CASTTGGGYTF. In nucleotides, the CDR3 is TGTGCCAGCACCACAGGGGGAGGCTACACCTTC.

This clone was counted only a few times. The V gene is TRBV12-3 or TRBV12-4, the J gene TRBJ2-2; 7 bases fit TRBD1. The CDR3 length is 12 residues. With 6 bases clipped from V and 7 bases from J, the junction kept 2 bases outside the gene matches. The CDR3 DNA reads TGTGCCAGCAGACGACAGGGCGGGGAGCTGTTTTTT. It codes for CASRRQGGELFF.

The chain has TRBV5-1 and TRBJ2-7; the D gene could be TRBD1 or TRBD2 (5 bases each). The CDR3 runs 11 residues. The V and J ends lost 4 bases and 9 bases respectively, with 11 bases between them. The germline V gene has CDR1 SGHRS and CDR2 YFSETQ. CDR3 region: CASSEGTLQYF. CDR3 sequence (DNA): TGCGCCAGCAGCGAGGGGACCCTGCAGTACTTC. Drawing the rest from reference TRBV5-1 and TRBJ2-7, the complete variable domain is KAGVTQTPRYLIKTRGQQVTLSCSPISGHRSVSWYQQTPGQGLQFLFEYFSETQRNKGNFPGRFSGRQFSNSRSEMNVSTLELGDSALYLCASSEGTLQYFGPGTRLTVT.

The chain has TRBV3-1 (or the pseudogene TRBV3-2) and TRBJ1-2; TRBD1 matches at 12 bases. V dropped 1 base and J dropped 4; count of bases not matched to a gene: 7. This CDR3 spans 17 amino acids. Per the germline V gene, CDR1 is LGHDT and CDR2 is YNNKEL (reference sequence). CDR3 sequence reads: CASSQVPGTGGAYGYTF. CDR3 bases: TGTGCCAGCAGCCAAGTCCCCGGGACAGGGGGCGCCTATGGCTACACCTTC.

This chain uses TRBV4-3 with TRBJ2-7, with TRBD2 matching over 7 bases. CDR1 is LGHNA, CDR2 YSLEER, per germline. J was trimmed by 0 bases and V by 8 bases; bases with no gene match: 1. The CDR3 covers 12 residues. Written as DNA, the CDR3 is TGCGCCAGCCCGGGGGGCTCCTACGAGCAGTACTTC. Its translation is CASPGGSYEQYF.

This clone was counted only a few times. This chain's CDR3 is CASSSIVYEQYF. DNA of the CDR3: TGTGCCAGCAGCTCCATAGTCTACGAGCAGTACTTC. The V call is TRBV12-3 or TRBV12-4, the J call TRBJ2-7; D remains ambiguous. Trimming took 6 bases from V and 3 from J, leaving 9 bases between them. The CDR3 spans 12 residues.